The T cell receptor (beta chain) under discussion was sequenced for a study of cytomegalovirus exposure and HLA in healthy donors. Study summary: The approximately 110 validation repertoires used a platform that matched the one used for the roughly 700 first-cohort repertoires, as a later analysis reported. Whole-study findings and limits: There were a few CMV-associated chains whose specificity for CMV antigens was confirmed in vitro.

Note on this clone: Its antigen remains unidentified.

This table comes from immunoSEQ multiplex PCR, and its TCRdb copy is limited to in-frame clones, with some not included. The sample yields 110,000 to 150,000 clones, approximately 90% seen once. Unmatched junction bases numbered 5, after V lost 3 bases and J lost 2 bases. The CDR3 has 15 amino acids. Germline V lookup: CDR1 LNHDA, CDR2 SQIVND (reference sequence). Sequencing was performed on PBMCs. The chain links TRBV19 to TRBJ1-2; 8 bases are shared with TRBD1. This receptor was identified in a man aged 18 to 35 in good health and CMV-seronegative. In nucleotides, the CDR3 is TGTGCCAGTAGTATTCCGGGACAGGCAAACTATGGCTACACCTTC. Translating gives CASSIPGQANYGYTF.